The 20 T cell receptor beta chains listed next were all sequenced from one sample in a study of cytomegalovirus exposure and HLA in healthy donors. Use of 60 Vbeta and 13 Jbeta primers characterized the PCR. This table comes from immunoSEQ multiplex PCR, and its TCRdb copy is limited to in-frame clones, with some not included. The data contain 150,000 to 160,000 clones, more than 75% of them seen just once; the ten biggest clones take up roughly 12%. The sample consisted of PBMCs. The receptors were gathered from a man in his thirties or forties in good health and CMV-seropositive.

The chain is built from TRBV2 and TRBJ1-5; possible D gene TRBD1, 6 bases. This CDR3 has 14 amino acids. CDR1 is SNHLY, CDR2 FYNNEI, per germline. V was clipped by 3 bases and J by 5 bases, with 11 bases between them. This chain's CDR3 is CASSDTGRDQPQHF. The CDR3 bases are TGTGCCAGCAGTGACACAGGGAGGGATCAGCCCCAGCATTTT.

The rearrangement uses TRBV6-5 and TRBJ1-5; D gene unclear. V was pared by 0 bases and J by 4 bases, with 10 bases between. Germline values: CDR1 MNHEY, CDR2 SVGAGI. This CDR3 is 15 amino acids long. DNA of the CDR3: TGTGCCAGCAGTTACTCGCCACAGCCTAATCAGCCCCAGCATTTT. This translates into CASSYSPQPNQPQHF.

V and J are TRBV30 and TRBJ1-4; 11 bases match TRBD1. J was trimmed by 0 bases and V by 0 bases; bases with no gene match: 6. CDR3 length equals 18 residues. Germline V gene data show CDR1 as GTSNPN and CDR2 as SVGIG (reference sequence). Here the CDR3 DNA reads TGTGCCTGGAGTGTACTCAGGACAGGGGGCGCAACTAATGAAAAACTGTTTTTT. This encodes CAWSVLRTGGATNEKLFF.

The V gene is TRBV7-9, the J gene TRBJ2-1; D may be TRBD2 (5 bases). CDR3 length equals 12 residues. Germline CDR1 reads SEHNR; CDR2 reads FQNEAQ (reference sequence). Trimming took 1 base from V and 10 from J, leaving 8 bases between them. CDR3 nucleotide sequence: TGTGCCAGCAGCTTAGGGACTGTCGAGCAGTTCTTC. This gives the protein CASSLGTVEQFF.

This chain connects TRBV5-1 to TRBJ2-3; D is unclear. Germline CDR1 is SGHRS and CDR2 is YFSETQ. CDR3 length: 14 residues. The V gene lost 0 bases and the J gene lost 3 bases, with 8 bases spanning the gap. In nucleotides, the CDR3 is TGCGCCAGCAGCTTGGCAGATTCAACAGATACGCAGTATTTT. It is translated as CASSLADSTDTQYF.

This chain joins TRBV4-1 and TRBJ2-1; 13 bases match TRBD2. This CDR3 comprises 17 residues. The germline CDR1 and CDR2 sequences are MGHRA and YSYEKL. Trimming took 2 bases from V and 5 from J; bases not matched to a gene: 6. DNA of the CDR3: TGCGCCAGCAGCCAAATAGGGACTAGCGGGATCCACAATGAGCAGTTCTTC. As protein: CASSQIGTSGIHNEQFF.

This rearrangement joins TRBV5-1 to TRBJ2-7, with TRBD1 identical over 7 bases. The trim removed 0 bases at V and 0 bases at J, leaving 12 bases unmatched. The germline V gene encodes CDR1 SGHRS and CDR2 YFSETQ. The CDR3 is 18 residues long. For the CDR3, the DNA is TGCGCCAGCAGCTTGGTTAGAGGAACCGGGACAGACTCCTACGAGCAGTACTTC. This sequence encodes CASSLVRGTGTDSYEQYF.

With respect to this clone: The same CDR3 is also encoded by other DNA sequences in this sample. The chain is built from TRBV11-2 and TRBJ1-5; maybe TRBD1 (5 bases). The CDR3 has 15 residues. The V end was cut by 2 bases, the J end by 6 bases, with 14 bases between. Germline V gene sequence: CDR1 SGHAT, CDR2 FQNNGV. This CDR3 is CASSLTGGEGQPQHF. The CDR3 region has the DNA TGTGCCAGCAGCTTAACGGGGGGAGAGGGTCAGCCCCAGCATTTT.

The CDR3 DNA is TGTGCCAGCAGCCAAGATAAAGCGGGGGTGGGTACGCAGTATTTT. It translates to CASSQDKAGVGTQYF. The chain is built from TRBV4-2 and TRBJ2-3; 8 bases are shared with TRBD2. Germline CDR1 is LGHNA and CDR2 is YNFKEQ. This CDR3 region has 15 residues. With 0 bases clipped from V and 8 bases from J, the junction kept 7 bases outside the gene matches.

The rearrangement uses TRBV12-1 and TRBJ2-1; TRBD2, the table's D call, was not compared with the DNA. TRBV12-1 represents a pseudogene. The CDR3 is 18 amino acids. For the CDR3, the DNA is TGTGCCAGCAGCTTTGACGGGACTAGCGGGAGTCAGTACAATGAGCAGTTCTTC. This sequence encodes CASSFDGTSGSQYNEQFF.

This chain's CDR3 is CASSIEQGNTEAFF. CDR3 DNA: TGTGCCAGTAGTATCGAACAGGGTAACACTGAAGCTTTCTTT. The chain recombines TRBV19 with TRBJ1-1; possible D gene TRBD1, 6 bases. The CDR3 totals 14 residues. Germline CDR1 reads LNHDA; CDR2 reads SQIVND (reference sequence). Trimming pared 3 bases from V and 2 bases from J, leaving 10 bases between.

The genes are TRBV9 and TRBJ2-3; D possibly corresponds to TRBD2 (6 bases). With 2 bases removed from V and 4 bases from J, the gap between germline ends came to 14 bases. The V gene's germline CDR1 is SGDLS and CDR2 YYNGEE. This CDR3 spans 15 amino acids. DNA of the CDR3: TGTGCCAGCAGCGTCGCGGGGCGGGATCCAGATACGCAGTATTTT. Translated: CASSVAGRDPDTQYF.

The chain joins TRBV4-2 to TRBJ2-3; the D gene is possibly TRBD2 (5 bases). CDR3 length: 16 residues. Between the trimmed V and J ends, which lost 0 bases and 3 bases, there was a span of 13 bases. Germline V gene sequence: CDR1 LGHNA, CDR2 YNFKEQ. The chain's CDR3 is CASSQEFGELTDTQYF. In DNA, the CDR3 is TGTGCCAGCAGCCAAGAGTTCGGGGAGTTGACAGATACGCAGTATTTT.

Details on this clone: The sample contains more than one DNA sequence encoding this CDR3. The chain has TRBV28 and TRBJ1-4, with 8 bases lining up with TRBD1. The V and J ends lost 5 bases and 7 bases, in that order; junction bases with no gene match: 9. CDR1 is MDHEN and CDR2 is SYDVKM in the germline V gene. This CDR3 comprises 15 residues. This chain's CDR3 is CASSLPAGGTEKLFF. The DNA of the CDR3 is TGTGCCAGCAGTCTCCCGGCAGGGGGCACTGAAAAACTGTTTTTT.

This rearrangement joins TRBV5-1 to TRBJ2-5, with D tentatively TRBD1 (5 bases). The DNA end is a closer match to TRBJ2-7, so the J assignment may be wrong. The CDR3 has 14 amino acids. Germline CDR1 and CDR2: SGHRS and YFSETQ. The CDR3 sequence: CASSLGQSAHEQYF. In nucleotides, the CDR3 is TGCGCCAGCAGCTTGGGACAGTCAGCACACGAGCAGTACTTC.

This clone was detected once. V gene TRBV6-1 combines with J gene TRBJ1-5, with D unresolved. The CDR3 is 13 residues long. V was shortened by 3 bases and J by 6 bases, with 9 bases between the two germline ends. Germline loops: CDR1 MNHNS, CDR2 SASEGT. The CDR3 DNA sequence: TGTGCCAGCAGTGAGAGCTCTTTTCAGCCCCAGCATTTT. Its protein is CASSESSFQPQHF.

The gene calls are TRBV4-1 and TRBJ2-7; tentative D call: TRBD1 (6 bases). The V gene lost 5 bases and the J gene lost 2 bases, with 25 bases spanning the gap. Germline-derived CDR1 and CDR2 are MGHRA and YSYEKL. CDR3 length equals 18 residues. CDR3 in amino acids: CASSSYLTGTSEPYEQYF. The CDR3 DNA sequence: TGCGCCAGCAGCTCCTATCTTACCGGGACATCTGAACCCTACGAGCAGTACTTC.

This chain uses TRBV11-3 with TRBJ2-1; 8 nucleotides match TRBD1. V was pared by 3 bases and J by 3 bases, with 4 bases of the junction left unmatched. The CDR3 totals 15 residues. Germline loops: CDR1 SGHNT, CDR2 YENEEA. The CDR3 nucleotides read TGTGCCAGCAGCTTGGGAGGACAGGGCTACAATGAGCAGTTCTTC. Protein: CASSLGGQGYNEQFF.

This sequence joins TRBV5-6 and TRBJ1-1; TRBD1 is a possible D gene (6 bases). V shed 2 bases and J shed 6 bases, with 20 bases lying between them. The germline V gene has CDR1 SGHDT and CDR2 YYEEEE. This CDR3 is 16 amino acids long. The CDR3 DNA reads TGTGCCAGCAGCTTCCCGGGCAGGGGTGAGGGCGCTGAAGCTTTCTTT. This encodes CASSFPGRGEGAEAFF. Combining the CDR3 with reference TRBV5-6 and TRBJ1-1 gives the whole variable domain DAGVTQSPTHLIKTRGQQVTLRCSPKSGHDTVSWYQQALGQGPQFIFQYYEEEERQRGNFPDRFSGHQFPNYSSELNVNALLLGDSALYLCASSFPGRGEGAEAFFGQGTRLTVV.

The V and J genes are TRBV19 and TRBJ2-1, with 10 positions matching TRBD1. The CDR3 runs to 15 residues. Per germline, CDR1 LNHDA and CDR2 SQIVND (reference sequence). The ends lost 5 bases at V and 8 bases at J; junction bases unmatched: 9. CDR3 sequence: CASSYRDRGGDEQFF. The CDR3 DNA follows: TGTGCCAGTAGTTACCGGGACAGGGGTGGCGATGAGCAGTTCTTC.